This T cell receptor beta chain was profiled in a study of CD8 T cells in ankylosing spondylitis. Study-wide results and limits: In ankylosing spondylitis blood, a motif of seven to nine highly homologous TCR beta variants appeared characteristic.

CDR3 size: 13 residues. Germline V gene lookup returns CDR1 LGHNA and CDR2 YSLEER. V lost 1 base and J lost 8, with 11 bases in between. TCRdb re-derived calls from the 5' RACE reads in MiXCR, one entry per CDR3 protein. Among 700,000 to 1,000,000 distinct CDR3 sequences listed, approximately 12% were seen once. This clonotype occurred a few times. The antigen is unknown. The sequenced sample was blood, either unsorted or a sorted T cell fraction (not recorded which). The rearrangement joins TRBV4-3 to TRBJ1-1, with D maybe TRBD1 (5 bases). The sequence was collected from a male donor with ankylosing spondylitis. DNA of the CDR3: TGCGCCAGCAGCCAAGTCTTGACAGAAGAAGCTTTCTTT. This translates into CASSQVLTEEAFF.